Below, 27 T cell receptor beta chains from the same sample are listed, as sequenced in a study of pediatric ulcerative colitis. Produced via immunoSEQ multiplex PCR; TCRdb's table is partial and in-frame only. This table has 30,000 to 40,000 clones, roughly 86% appearing once. Sequenced material: blood. The receptors come from a boy between 5 and 17 years old with severe ulcerative colitis.

The rearrangement uses TRBV7-9 and TRBJ1-1; 7 bases match TRBD1. This CDR3 is built from 15 residues. V was clipped by 5 bases and J by 1 base; unmatched bases: 7. Germline values: CDR1 SEHNR, CDR2 FQNEAQ (reference sequence). CDR3 nucleotide sequence: TGTGCCAGCAGCCCCCCCGGGACAGAGAACACTGAAGCTTTCTTT. Translated: CASSPPGTENTEAFF.

The CDR3 region is CASSLTKYIGRKNTEAFF. For the CDR3, the DNA is TGTGCCAGCAGTCTGACTAAGTACATAGGGCGAAAGAACACTGAAGCTTTCTTT. The chain uses TRBV27 and TRBJ1-1; D call uncertain. Trimming pared 5 bases from V and 1 base from J, leaving 23 bases between. CDR1 is MNHEY and CDR2 is SMNVEV in the germline V gene (reference sequence). The length of the CDR3 is 18 residues.

The chain combines TRBV2 with TRBJ1-1, with D perhaps TRBD1 (6 bases). With 10 bases removed from V and 1 base from J, the gap between germline ends came to 19 bases. Germline CDR1 reads SNHLY; CDR2 reads FYNNEI. This CDR3 spans 15 amino acids. CDR3: CATREGGVPNTEAFF. For the CDR3, the DNA is TGTGCCACCCGCGAGGGGGGCGTCCCGAACACTGAAGCTTTCTTT.

CDR3 bases: TGTGCCAGCAGCATGACAATTAGCAATCAGCCCCAGCATTTT. This sequence encodes CASSMTISNQPQHF. The rearrangement uses TRBV6-6 and TRBJ1-5, with D unresolved. Germline V gives CDR1 MNHNY, CDR2 SVGAGI (reference sequence). Trimming shortened V by 6 bases and J by 0 bases, and 9 bases separated the two germline ends. This CDR3 has 14 residues.

This clone was observed a few times. This chain connects TRBV6-1 to TRBJ2-7; D may be TRBD1 (6 bases). CDR3 size: 15 residues. Looked up from germline, CDR1 is MNHNS and CDR2 is SASEGT. Trimming cost V 2 bases and J 2 bases, with 13 bases left between them. CDR3 sequence: CASSEWSGEAYEQYF. The CDR3 DNA reads TGTGCCAGCAGTGAATGGTCAGGGGAAGCCTACGAGCAGTACTTC.

This clone was observed a handful of times. The chain employs TRBV7-9 and TRBJ1-5; the match to TRBD1 covers 7 bases. The length of the CDR3 is 15 residues. The V segment lost 4 bases and the J segment 2 bases; nucleotides outside the gene matches: 5. In germline, CDR1 is SEHNR, CDR2 FQNEAQ (reference sequence). The CDR3 nucleotides read TGTGCCAGCAGCTCCGGGACAGTCGGCAATCAGCCCCAGCATTTT. It is translated as CASSSGTVGNQPQHF. Using reference TRBV7-9 and TRBJ1-5 for the parts outside the CDR3, the full variable domain is DTGVSQNPRHKITKRGQNVTFRCDPISEHNRLYWYRQTLGQGPEFLTYFQNEAQLEKSRLLSDRFSAERPKGSFSTLEIQRTEQGDSAMYLCASSSGTVGNQPQHFGDGTRLSIL.

This rearrangement joins TRBV2 to TRBJ1-5, with D tentatively TRBD1 (5 bases). Trimming left V 3 bases short and J 6 bases short, with 6 bases between. This CDR3 comprises 12 residues. Germline V gene sequence: CDR1 SNHLY, CDR2 FYNNEI. The DNA of the CDR3 is TGTGCCAGCAGTGAGACAGCTCAGCCCCAGCATTTT. Residues: CASSETAQPQHF.

The V gene is TRBV5-1, the J gene TRBJ2-4; D possibly corresponds to TRBD1 (6 bases). Germline values: CDR1 SGHRS, CDR2 YFSETQ. V dropped 2 bases and J dropped 8 bases, with 14 bases sitting between them. The CDR3 runs 14 residues. Here the CDR3 reads CASSFGGGWDIQYF. DNA for the CDR3: TGCGCCAGCAGCTTCGGTGGGGGCTGGGACATTCAGTACTTC.

The chain carries TRBV19 and TRBJ1-2; D gene uncertain. Germline-derived CDR1 and CDR2 are LNHDA and SQIVND (reference sequence). The V and J ends lost 5 bases and 6 bases respectively, with 13 bases between them. The CDR3 runs to 13 residues. CDR3 residues: CASSPRHKDGYTF. The DNA for the CDR3 is TGTGCCAGTAGTCCCCGACATAAGGATGGCTACACCTTC.

This clone was counted a few times. The chain joins TRBV30 to TRBJ2-3, with D unresolved. Germline V gives CDR1 GTSNPN, CDR2 SVGIG (reference sequence). This CDR3 contains 14 residues. V lost 4 bases and J lost 2, with 13 bases in between. The CDR3 reads CAWNPGLNTDTQYF. CDR3 in DNA: TGTGCCTGGAACCCTGGGCTTAACACAGATACGCAGTATTTT.

This chain joins TRBV9 and TRBJ1-2; 7 bases map to TRBD1. J was trimmed by 2 bases and V by 3 bases; bases with no gene match: 7. There are 15 residues in the CDR3. Germline CDR1 is SGDLS and CDR2 is YYNGEE. The CDR3 sequence is CASSAYRGQNYGYTF. The CDR3 DNA follows: TGTGCCAGCAGCGCCTACAGGGGACAGAACTATGGCTACACCTTC.

The chain carries TRBV4-1 and TRBJ2-2; D not certain. Germline assignment: CDR1 MGHRA and CDR2 YSYEKL. Trimming took 4 bases from V and 4 from J, leaving 7 bases between them. The CDR3 has 13 residues. CDR3 coding DNA: TGCGCCAGCAGCCTCCCGAGCACCGGGGAGCTGTTTTTT. Its translation is CASSLPSTGELFF.

The V and J genes are TRBV7-3 and TRBJ1-1; no clear D. Germline-derived CDR1 and CDR2 are SGHTA and FQGTGA. Trimming stripped 4 bases from V and 5 bases from J, with 11 bases between. This CDR3 contains 13 residues. CDR3 in amino acids: CASSSNTGTEAFF. CDR3 in DNA: TGTGCCAGCAGCTCCAATACGGGAACTGAAGCTTTCTTT. The full variable domain, its missing parts supplied by reference TRBV7-3 and TRBJ1-1, is GAGVSQTPSNKVTEKGKYVELRCDPISGHTALYWYRQSLGQGPEFLIYFQGTGAADDSGLPNDRFFAVRPEGSVSTLKIQRTERGDSAVYLCASSSNTGTEAFFGQGTRLTVV.

The chain recombines TRBV7-2 with TRBJ1-2; D perhaps matches TRBD1 (5 bases). The CDR3 has 15 residues. The V end was cut by 1 base, the J end by 4 bases, with 13 bases between. Germline V gene lookup returns CDR1 SGHTA and CDR2 FQGNSA. In nucleotides, the CDR3 is TGTGCCAGCAGCTTAGTGCAGGGTACCTCCTATGGCTACACCTTC. It specifies CASSLVQGTSYGYTF.

The chain carries TRBV6-5 and TRBJ2-3, with 9 bases that match TRBD1. There are 14 residues in the CDR3. V trimming: 4 bases; J trimming: 4 bases; junction bases outside the gene matches: 3. Germline loops: CDR1 MNHEY, CDR2 SVGAGI. CDR3 protein: CASSFDRGADTQYF. In nucleotides, the CDR3 is TGTGCCAGCAGTTTCGACAGGGGGGCAGATACGCAGTATTTT.

In DNA form, the CDR3 reads TGTGCCAGCAGCTTAATGACTAGCGAGACCCAGTACTTC. Residues: CASSLMTSETQYF. The rearrangement joins TRBV7-9 to TRBJ2-5, with 7 nucleotides matching TRBD2. J lost 5 bases, V lost 2 bases, and 2 bases had no gene match. The germline gives CDR1 SEHNR, CDR2 FQNEAQ (reference sequence). The CDR3 is 13 residues long.

Turning to this clone: A far more abundant clone sits one base away, making this likely a read error. The same CDR3 arises from other DNA sequences in this sample as well. The chain combines TRBV7-2 with TRBJ1-2, with TRBD1 identical over 7 bases. The germline CDR1 and CDR2 sequences are SGHTA and FQGNSA. The CDR3 consists of 15 residues. The V and J ends lost 5 bases and 2 bases, in that order; junction bases with no gene match: 8. CDR3 region: CASSQELQGNYGYTF. CDR3 DNA sequence: TGTGCCAGCAGCCAAGAACTACAGGGGAACTATGGCTACACCTTC. The entire variable domain, with the rest obtained from reference TRBV7-2 and TRBJ1-2, is as follows: GAGVSQSPSNKVTEKGKDVELRCDPISGHTALYWYRQSLGQGLEFLIYFQGNSAPDKSGLPSDRFSAERTGGSVSTLTIQRTQQEDSAVYLCASSQELQGNYGYTFGSGTRLTVV.

This clone was seen a handful of times. The rearrangement links TRBV30 to TRBJ1-1, with D perhaps matching TRBD1 (5 bases). V lost 6 bases, J lost 4 bases, and 15 bases lay in between. The CDR3 runs to 13 residues. Germline CDR1 and CDR2: GTSNPN and SVGIG (reference sequence). CDR3 protein: CACESGRITEAFF. The DNA of the CDR3 is TGTGCCTGTGAGTCAGGGCGGATCACTGAAGCTTTCTTT.

This chain connects TRBV5-1 to TRBJ2-4; TRBD1 matches at 8 bases. This CDR3 comprises 12 residues. The J segment lost 15 bases and the V segment lost 4 bases, leaving 9 bases of the junction unmatched. Germline V gives CDR1 SGHRS, CDR2 YFSETQ. The CDR3 bases are TGCGCCAGCAGCCCCGGGACAGGCGTGCGGTACTTC. Protein product: CASSPGTGVRYF.

The chain links TRBV2 to TRBJ2-1; no clear D gene. With 0 bases removed from V and 8 bases from J, the gap between germline ends came to 5 bases. Germline values: CDR1 SNHLY, CDR2 FYNNEI. The CDR3 has 12 residues. The CDR3 sequence: CASSEAEYEQFF. The DNA for the CDR3 is TGTGCCAGCAGTGAAGCAGAGTATGAGCAGTTCTTC.

The rearrangement joins TRBV7-9 to TRBJ2-3; no firm D call. Trimming shortened V by 2 bases and J by 3 bases, and 3 bases separated the two germline ends. The V gene's germline CDR1 is SEHNR and CDR2 FQNEAQ (reference sequence). This CDR3 spans 12 amino acids. The CDR3 is CASSLSTDTQYF. The CDR3 DNA is TGTGCCAGCAGCTTATCGACAGATACGCAGTATTTT.

The CDR3 region is CASSPRGLIGRNTEAFF. CDR3 in DNA: TGTGCCAGCAGCCCAAGGGGTCTTATCGGACGAAACACTGAAGCTTTCTTT. This chain joins TRBV11-2 and TRBJ1-1, with D maybe TRBD1 (5 bases). The germline V and J ends were trimmed by 5 bases and 2 bases, with 21 bases remaining between them. Per germline, CDR1 SGHAT and CDR2 FQNNGV. The CDR3 has 17 residues.

This clone was observed a few times. The rearrangement links TRBV29-1 to TRBJ1-1; no definite D call. The V end was cut by 3 bases, the J end by 1 base, with 6 bases between. The germline gives CDR1 SQVTM, CDR2 ANQGSEA. The CDR3 totals 12 residues. The CDR3 is CSVDQENTEAFF. The CDR3 DNA reads as TGCAGCGTTGACCAAGAGAACACTGAAGCTTTCTTT. Together with reference TRBV29-1 and TRBJ1-1, the CDR3 gives the full variable domain: SAVISQKPSRDICQRGTSLTIQCQVDSQVTMMFWYRQQPGQSLTLIATANQGSEATYESGFVIDKFPISRPNLTFSTLTVSNMSPEDSSIYLCSVDQENTEAFFGQGTRLTVV.

The chain recombines TRBV9 with TRBJ1-2, with D unclear. Per the germline V gene, CDR1 is SGDLS and CDR2 is YYNGEE. V lost 3 bases and J lost 5, with 14 bases in between. CDR3 length equals 14 residues. This chain's CDR3 is CASSGGRPPYGYTF. The DNA for the CDR3 is TGTGCCAGCAGCGGTGGGAGGCCCCCTTATGGCTACACCTTC.

V is TRBV28 and J is TRBJ2-7, with 7 nucleotides matching TRBD1. The CDR3 has 13 amino acids. CDR1 MDHEN and CDR2 SYDVKM come from the germline V gene. The J segment lost 3 bases and the V segment lost 6 bases, leaving 5 bases of the junction unmatched. The CDR3 DNA sequence: TGTGCCAGCAGGCCGGGACAGAACTACGAGCAGTACTTC. It translates to CASRPGQNYEQYF.

This chain uses TRBV7-9 with TRBJ1-2; 7 bases match TRBD1. J was trimmed by 3 bases and V by 6 bases; bases with no gene match: 13. The CDR3 spans 16 residues. Germline values: CDR1 SEHNR, CDR2 FQNEAQ (reference sequence). CDR3 protein: CASSPGGQGVDYGYTF. The CDR3 coding sequence is TGTGCCAGCAGTCCCGGTGGGCAGGGGGTTGACTATGGCTACACCTTC.

The J gene is TRBJ2-2, the V gene TRBV18; D gene ambiguous. V gave up 3 bases and J gave up 0 bases, with 20 bases separating them. The CDR3 totals 19 residues. Germline V gives CDR1 KGHSH, CDR2 LQKENI. The CDR3 protein is CASSPSGYEDNPNTGELFF. The CDR3 bases are TGTGCCAGCTCACCTTCGGGCTACGAGGATAATCCGAACACCGGGGAGCTGTTTTTT.